This is a list of T cell receptor beta chains from one sample in a study of human T cells and chemical hapten exposure. Each CDR3 protein is one row after TCRdb ran MiXCR on the RACE reads. The sample yields under 55,000 distinct CDR3 sequences, approximately 9.9% seen once. Source: whole blood, taken in connection with sensitization to the hapten diphenylcyclopropenone (DPC). These receptors were taken from a woman between 40 and 55 years old with alopecia areata. Some clones in this sample may be carry-over from other donors' samples. CDR3s include the opening cysteine and the closing phenylalanine or tryptophan. Each record gives: J gene, D gene, V gene, clone size, CDR3 length, CDR3 protein, CDR3 DNA. D genes are given only for firm matches. The size entry is marked missing in some rows and otherwise reads once, few, many or a size class.

J gene: TRBJ2-3
D gene: NA
V gene: TRBV3-1
clone size: NA
CDR3 length: 15
CDR3 protein: CASCLRGRNTDTQYF
CDR3 DNA: TGTGCCAGCTGTCTTCGGGGGCGTAACACAGATACGCAGTATTTT

J gene: TRBJ2-1
D gene: TRBD2
V gene: TRBV6-2/TRBV6-3
clone size: few
CDR3 length: 15
CDR3 protein: CASSEDGGGYNEQFF
CDR3 DNA: TGTGCTTCCAGCGAAGACGGCGGGGGGTACAATGAGCAGTTCTTC

J gene: TRBJ2-3
D gene: TRBD2
V gene: TRBV6-1
clone size: many
CDR3 length: 16
CDR3 protein: CASSRAGGGKTDTQYF
CDR3 DNA: TGTGCCAGCAGCCGGGCGGGCGGGGGGAAAACAGATACGCAGTATTTT

J gene: TRBJ1-1
D gene: NA
V gene: TRBV10-2
clone size: many
CDR3 length: 14
CDR3 protein: CASSDGFRATEAFF
CDR3 DNA: TGCGCCAGCAGTGATGGTTTCAGAGCCACTGAAGCTTTCTTT

J gene: TRBJ2-1
D gene: NA
V gene: TRBV7-8
clone size: many
CDR3 length: 15
CDR3 protein: CASSLEGVNPNEQFF
CDR3 DNA: TGTGCCAGCAGCTTAGAGGGGGTAAACCCTAATGAGCAGTTCTTC

J gene: TRBJ1-2
D gene: TRBD1
V gene: TRBV5-1
clone size: many
CDR3 length: 14
CDR3 protein: CASSPPGQLYGYTF
CDR3 DNA: TGCGCCAGCAGCCCACCGGGACAGCTCTATGGCTACACCTTC

J gene: TRBJ2-3
D gene: NA
V gene: TRBV9
clone size: NA
CDR3 length: 13
CDR3 protein: CASSQNWADTQYF
CDR3 DNA: TGTGCCAGCAGCCAAAATTGGGCAGATACGCAGTATTTT

J gene: TRBJ1-5
D gene: TRBD1
V gene: TRBV20-1
clone size: NA
CDR3 length: 15
CDR3 protein: CSARSISQGGQPQHF
CDR3 DNA: TGCAGTGCTAGGTCGATATCACAGGGGGGTCAGCCCCAGCATTTT

J gene: TRBJ2-1
D gene: TRBD2
V gene: TRBV7-3
clone size: few
CDR3 length: 16
CDR3 protein: CASSYRTGTSGNEQFF
CDR3 DNA: TGTGCCAGCAGCTACAGAACCGGGACTAGCGGAAATGAGCAGTTCTTC

J gene: TRBJ2-2
D gene: TRBD1
V gene: TRBV12-3/TRBV12-4
clone size: few
CDR3 length: 16
CDR3 protein: CASSSDRGKGSGELFF
CDR3 DNA: TGTGCCAGCAGTTCGGACAGGGGGAAGGGTAGCGGGGAGCTGTTTTTT

J gene: TRBJ2-5
D gene: NA
V gene: TRBV18
clone size: many
CDR3 length: 14
CDR3 protein: CASSPLQVRETQYF
CDR3 DNA: TGTGCCAGCTCACCATTACAGGTCCGGGAGACCCAGTACTTC

J gene: TRBJ1-1
D gene: NA
V gene: TRBV14
clone size: few
CDR3 length: 14
CDR3 protein: CASSLVGGTHMAFF
CDR3 DNA: TGTGCCAGCAGCCTCGTTGGGGGGACCCACATGGCTTTCTTT

J gene: TRBJ2-5
D gene: TRBD2
V gene: TRBV4-2
clone size: many
CDR3 length: 15
CDR3 protein: CASSPIAGGIETQYF
CDR3 DNA: TGTGCCAGCAGCCCAATAGCGGGGGGGATCGAGACCCAGTACTTC

J gene: TRBJ1-5
D gene: TRBD1
V gene: TRBV12-3/TRBV12-4
clone size: many
CDR3 length: 14
CDR3 protein: CASSSPRGRQPQHF
CDR3 DNA: TGTGCCAGCAGCTCCCCCAGGGGGCGTCAGCCCCAGCATTTT

J gene: TRBJ2-6
D gene: NA
V gene: TRBV19
clone size: few
CDR3 length: 13
CDR3 protein: CASRQTGANVLTF
CDR3 DNA: TGTGCCAGTAGGCAAACCGGGGCCAACGTCCTGACTTTC

J gene: TRBJ1-1
D gene: NA
V gene: TRBV6-6
clone size: many
CDR3 length: 17
CDR3 protein: CASSYSLAGTLGTEAFF
CDR3 DNA: TGTGCCAGCAGTTACTCCTTGGCCGGGACTTTGGGCACTGAAGCTTTCTTT

J gene: TRBJ2-7
D gene: TRBD1
V gene: TRBV5-1
clone size: many
CDR3 length: 13
CDR3 protein: CASSWTGVNEQYF
CDR3 DNA: TGCGCCAGCAGCTGGACAGGGGTTAACGAGCAGTACTTC

J gene: TRBJ1-5
D gene: NA
V gene: TRBV6-1
clone size: NA
CDR3 length: 11
CDR3 protein: CASSEDQPQHF
CDR3 DNA: TGTGCCAGCAGTGAAGATCAGCCCCAGCATTTT

J gene: TRBJ2-3
D gene: TRBD1
V gene: TRBV2
clone size: NA
CDR3 length: 15
CDR3 protein: CASSEGQGVTDTQYF
CDR3 DNA: TGTGCCAGCAGTGAGGGACAGGGGGTCACAGATACGCAGTATTTT

J gene: TRBJ1-2
D gene: NA
V gene: TRBV20-1
clone size: medium-sized
CDR3 length: 11
CDR3 protein: CSADDPNGYTF
CDR3 DNA: TGCAGTGCTGACGACCCAAATGGCTACACCTTC

J gene: TRBJ2-6
D gene: NA
V gene: TRBV6-2/TRBV6-3
clone size: NA
CDR3 length: 15
CDR3 protein: CASSFEDSGANVLTF
CDR3 DNA: TGTGCCAGCAGTTTCGAGGACTCTGGGGCCAACGTCCTGACTTTC

J gene: TRBJ2-7
D gene: NA
V gene: TRBV6-6
clone size: few
CDR3 length: 14
CDR3 protein: CASSYPGQNYEQYF
CDR3 DNA: TGTGCCAGCAGTTACCCTGGACAGAATTACGAGCAGTACTTC

J gene: TRBJ2-3
D gene: NA
V gene: TRBV28
clone size: many
CDR3 length: 14
CDR3 protein: CASSRVRGPGTQYF
CDR3 DNA: TGTGCCAGCAGCCGGGTCCGGGGCCCGGGGACGCAGTATTTT

J gene: TRBJ2-4
D gene: TRBD1
V gene: TRBV2
clone size: many
CDR3 length: 15
CDR3 protein: CASRKQGALKNIQYF
CDR3 DNA: TGTGCCAGCAGGAAACAGGGGGCGCTGAAAAACATTCAGTACTTC

J gene: TRBJ2-5
D gene: NA
V gene: TRBV7-9
clone size: NA
CDR3 length: 14
CDR3 protein: CASSSPPNQETQYF
CDR3 DNA: TGTGCCAGCAGCTCCCCTCCAAACCAAGAGACCCAGTACTTC

J gene: TRBJ1-5
D gene: NA
V gene: TRBV2
clone size: many
CDR3 length: 14
CDR3 protein: CASSETGFNQPQHF
CDR3 DNA: TGTGCCAGCAGTGAAACAGGGTTCAATCAGCCCCAGCATTTT

J gene: TRBJ1-5
D gene: NA
V gene: TRBV2
clone size: few
CDR3 length: 13
CDR3 protein: CASSRGSRQPQHF
CDR3 DNA: TGTGCCAGCAGCCGCGGTTCAAGACAGCCCCAGCATTTT

J gene: TRBJ2-1
D gene: NA
V gene: TRBV29-1
clone size: few
CDR3 length: 11
CDR3 protein: CSGITGQEQFF
CDR3 DNA: TGCAGCGGCATAACAGGGCAAGAGCAGTTCTTC

J gene: TRBJ2-7
D gene: TRBD2
V gene: TRBV19
clone size: NA
CDR3 length: 15
CDR3 protein: CASSPGTSGSDEQYF
CDR3 DNA: TGTGCCAGTAGTCCCGGGACTAGCGGGAGCGACGAGCAGTACTTC

J gene: TRBJ2-5
D gene: TRBD2
V gene: TRBV20-1
clone size: many
CDR3 length: 14
CDR3 protein: CSASAGLAGETQYF
CDR3 DNA: TGCAGTGCCTCAGCGGGACTAGCGGGAGAGACCCAGTACTTC

J gene: TRBJ2-2
D gene: NA
V gene: TRBV7-2
clone size: many
CDR3 length: 15
CDR3 protein: CASSQIVAGTRELFF
CDR3 DNA: TGTGCCAGCAGCCAAATAGTGGCAGGCACCCGAGAGCTGTTTTTT

J gene: TRBJ2-3
D gene: NA
V gene: TRBV6-5
clone size: many
CDR3 length: 15
CDR3 protein: CASSYEGASTDTQYF
CDR3 DNA: TGTGCCAGCAGTTACGAAGGGGCTAGCACAGATACGCAGTATTTT

J gene: TRBJ1-1
D gene: NA
V gene: TRBV20-1
clone size: NA
CDR3 length: 14
CDR3 protein: CSARFGGRTTEAFF
CDR3 DNA: TGCAGTGCTAGGTTTGGGGGGCGAACGACTGAAGCTTTCTTT

J gene: TRBJ1-1
D gene: NA
V gene: TRBV30
clone size: NA
CDR3 length: 13
CDR3 protein: CAWVPGRNTEAFF
CDR3 DNA: TGTGCCTGGGTCCCCGGACGCAACACTGAAGCTTTCTTT

J gene: TRBJ2-1
D gene: NA
V gene: TRBV3-1
clone size: few
CDR3 length: 14
CDR3 protein: CASSQGRVAGGQFF
CDR3 DNA: TGTGCCAGCAGCCAGGGGCGGGTAGCCGGAGGGCAGTTCTTC

J gene: TRBJ1-2
D gene: TRBD1
V gene: TRBV2
clone size: many
CDR3 length: 15
CDR3 protein: CASSLIQGAAEGYTF
CDR3 DNA: TGTGCCAGCAGTCTCATACAGGGGGCAGCGGAGGGCTACACCTTC

J gene: TRBJ2-2
D gene: TRBD2
V gene: TRBV7-3
clone size: many
CDR3 length: 15
CDR3 protein: CASSSGGLNTGELFF
CDR3 DNA: TGTGCCAGCAGTAGCGGGGGCTTGAACACCGGGGAGCTGTTTTTT

J gene: TRBJ2-3
D gene: TRBD2
V gene: TRBV20-1
clone size: many
CDR3 length: 15
CDR3 protein: CSARFSGGVTDTQYF
CDR3 DNA: TGCAGTGCTAGATTTAGCGGGGGGGTTACAGATACGCAGTATTTT

J gene: TRBJ2-2
D gene: NA
V gene: TRBV7-3
clone size: NA
CDR3 length: 13
CDR3 protein: CASSSTGTGELFF
CDR3 DNA: TGTGCCAGCAGCTCTACTGGGACCGGGGAGCTGTTTTTT

J gene: TRBJ1-5
D gene: TRBD1
V gene: TRBV30
clone size: many
CDR3 length: 15
CDR3 protein: CACSRTGNSNQPQHF
CDR3 DNA: TGTGCCTGCTCTCGGACAGGGAATAGCAATCAGCCCCAGCATTTT